This TCR beta chain was obtained from a study of blood T cell repertoires in COVID-19. Sequencing was performed with immunoSEQ multiplex PCR; in TCRdb, only in-frame clones are kept and a portion is missing. The sample has 160,000 or so clones, roughly 90% seen once; the top ten hold roughly a sixth. The germline gives CDR1 SGHTA, CDR2 FQGNSA. This CDR3 is built from 18 residues. Trimming removed 4 bases from V and 0 bases from J; junction bases left unmatched: 11. The chain joins TRBV7-2 to TRBJ2-4; 8 positions agree with TRBD1. The receptor was isolated from a man aged 55 to 70 with active or convalescent COVID-19. The material sequenced was peripheral blood. In DNA form, the CDR3 reads TGTGCCAGCAGCTCCGGGACAGGTTTTCCTCTAGCCAAAAACATTCAGTACTTC. Its translation is CASSSGTGFPLAKNIQYF.